This T cell receptor (beta chain) was retrieved from a study of blood T cell repertoires in COVID-19. Study in general: The study drew acute and convalescent COVID-19 samples from the United States, Italy and Spain. From T cells, B-cell-depleted T cells, or PBMCs came the material, which was cDNA or gDNA.

How the authors handled the data: Estimation of nucleated cell counts was performed using reference gene primer amplification. TCRdb's copy holds only in-frame clones and misses some; the assay was immunoSEQ multiplex PCR. The V and J calls and clone size are taken from that table; D and trimming were inferred from the DNA. The sample consists of about 180,000 clones, approximately 81% of them appearing once. The CDR3 covers 15 residues. The V gene's germline CDR1 is SGHTA and CDR2 FQGNSA. V shed 1 base, J shed 4 bases, and the junction held 4 bases outside the gene matches. This sequence joins TRBV7-2 and TRBJ2-5; 9 bases line up with TRBD2. The TCR sequence derives from a man aged 18 to 30 with active or convalescent COVID-19. The sample was peripheral blood. The CDR3 coding sequence is TGTGCCAGCAGCTTAGTAGCGGGAGTAAGAGAGACCCAGTACTTC. Translation gives CASSLVAGVRETQYF. The variable domain in full, completed from reference TRBV7-2 and TRBJ2-5, reads GAGVSQSPSNKVTEKGKDVELRCDPISGHTALYWYRQSLGQGLEFLIYFQGNSAPDKSGLPSDRFSAERTGGSVSTLTIQRTQQEDSAVYLCASSLVAGVRETQYFGPGTRLLVL.